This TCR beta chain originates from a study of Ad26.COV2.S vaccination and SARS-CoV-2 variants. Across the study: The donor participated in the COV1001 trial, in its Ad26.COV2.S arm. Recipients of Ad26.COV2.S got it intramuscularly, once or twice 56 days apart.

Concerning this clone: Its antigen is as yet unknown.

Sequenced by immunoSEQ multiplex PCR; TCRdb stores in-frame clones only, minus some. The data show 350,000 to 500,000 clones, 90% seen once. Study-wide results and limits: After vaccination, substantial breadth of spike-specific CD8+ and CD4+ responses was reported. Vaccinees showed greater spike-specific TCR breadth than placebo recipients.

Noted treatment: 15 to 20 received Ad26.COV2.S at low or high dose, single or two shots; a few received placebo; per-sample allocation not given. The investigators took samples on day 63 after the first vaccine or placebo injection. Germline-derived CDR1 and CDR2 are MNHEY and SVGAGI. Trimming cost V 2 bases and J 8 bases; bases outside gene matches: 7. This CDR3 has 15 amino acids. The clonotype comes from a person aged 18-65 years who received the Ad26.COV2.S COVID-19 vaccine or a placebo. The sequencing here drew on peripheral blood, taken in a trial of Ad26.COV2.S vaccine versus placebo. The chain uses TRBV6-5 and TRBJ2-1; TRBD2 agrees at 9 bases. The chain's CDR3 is CASSYQAGGPYEQFF. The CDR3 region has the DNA TGTGCCAGCAGTTACCAGGCGGGAGGGCCGTATGAGCAGTTCTTC.